This entry lists 29 T cell receptor beta chains sequenced from one sample in a study of blood T cell repertoires in COVID-19. Sequencing used immunoSEQ multiplex PCR; TCRdb keeps in-frame clones, though not all of them. The repertoire has under 250,000 clones, around 89% of them found once; the top ten carry 2% to 3%. Source material: peripheral blood. These receptor sequences come from a man between 25 and 39 years old with COVID-19, enrolled during active disease.

This rearrangement joins TRBV2 to TRBJ2-5; tentatively, D is TRBD1 (6 bases). This CDR3 spans 13 amino acids. The germline gives CDR1 SNHLY, CDR2 FYNNEI. Trimming took off 10 bases at V and 5 bases at J, with 17 bases between the two ends. The CDR3 DNA reads TGTGCCACGACGGCAGGGGCCTGGGAGACCCAGTACTTC. Translated, it gives CATTAGAWETQYF.

The chain recombines TRBV7-2 with TRBJ2-5; TRBD2 matches at 9 bases. Germline CDR1 and CDR2: SGHTA and FQGNSA. There are 17 residues in the CDR3. V dropped 5 bases and J dropped 2; count of bases not matched to a gene: 12. CDR3 loop: CASSLQSTSGGQETQYF. In DNA form, the CDR3 reads TGTGCCAGCAGCCTACAGTCGACGAGCGGGGGGCAAGAGACCCAGTACTTC.

V usage is TRBV27 and J usage is TRBJ1-6; D is ambiguous. The CDR3 has 15 amino acids. The germline CDR1 and CDR2 sequences are MNHEY and SMNVEV (reference sequence). Trimming stripped 3 bases from V and 9 bases from J, with 15 bases between. CDR3 region: CASSFGTVVGSPLHF. The CDR3 bases are TGTGCCAGCAGTTTTGGCACAGTCGTAGGTTCACCCCTCCACTTT.

V gene TRBV28 combines with J gene TRBJ1-1; no clear D. Looked up from germline, CDR1 is MDHEN and CDR2 is SYDVKM. Trimming removed 3 bases at V and 4 bases at J, with 9 bases between. This CDR3 has 13 amino acids. DNA of the CDR3: TGTGCCAGCAGTTTTTACGAGGGCACTGAAGCTTTCTTT. Residues: CASSFYEGTEAFF.

The V and J genes are TRBV4-3 and TRBJ2-3, with 7 bases matching TRBD2. V gave up 1 base and J gave up 2 bases; unmatched junction bases: 9. The CDR3 length is 17 residues. In germline, CDR1 is LGHNA, CDR2 YSLEER. CDR3 nucleotide sequence: TGCGCCAGCAGCCAAGTCTCTACAGCGGGAAACACAGATACGCAGTATTTT. It codes for CASSQVSTAGNTDTQYF.

This clone was seen just once. V gene TRBV6-4 combines with J gene TRBJ2-3, with 8 bases lining up with TRBD2. The germline V gene has CDR1 MRHNA and CDR2 SNTAGT. The CDR3 totals 14 residues. Trimming removed 5 bases from V and 1 base from J; junction bases left unmatched: 2. The CDR3 sequence is CASSLGGGTDTQYF. CDR3 bases: TGTGCCAGCAGTCTCGGGGGGGGCACAGATACGCAGTATTTT.

CDR3 in amino acids: CASSPAGTGGFSNQPQHF. CDR3 coding DNA: TGTGCCAGCTCACCAGCCGGGACAGGGGGCTTTAGCAATCAGCCCCAGCATTTT. The chain recombines TRBV18 with TRBJ1-5, with 12 positions matching TRBD1. CDR1 and CDR2 (germline): KGHSH, LQKENI. The CDR3 spans 18 residues. V shed 2 bases, J shed 0 bases, and the junction held 5 bases outside the gene matches.

The chain links TRBV20-1 to TRBJ1-1, with unresolved D. This CDR3 region has 12 residues. V shed 3 bases and J shed 5 bases, with 10 bases lying between them. Germline lookup yields CDR1 DFQATT and CDR2 SNEGSKA (reference sequence). In DNA, the CDR3 is TGCAGTGCTAGTATCCGGGAAACTGAAGCTTTCTTT. It encodes CSASIRETEAFF.

The chain is built from TRBV19 and TRBJ2-7; D unresolved. The CDR3 is 12 amino acids. Germline assignment: CDR1 LNHDA and CDR2 SQIVND (reference sequence). Trimming pared 5 bases from V and 3 bases from J, leaving 8 bases between. As DNA, the CDR3 is TGTGCCAGTAGTCCTGGAGACTACGAGCAGTACTTC. Translating gives CASSPGDYEQYF. The whole variable domain, filled in from reference TRBV19 and TRBJ2-7, reads DGGITQSPKYLFRKEGQNVTLSCEQNLNHDAMYWYRQDPGQGLRLIYYSQIVNDFQKGDIAEGYSVSREKKESFPLTVTSAQKNPTAFYLCASSPGDYEQYFGPGTRLTVT.

V and J are TRBV4-1 and TRBJ1-2, with D possibly TRBD1 on 6 matching bases. This CDR3 has 17 residues. V shed 0 bases and J shed 1 base, with 15 bases lying between them. CDR1 and CDR2 (germline): MGHRA, YSYEKL. CDR3 in DNA: TGCGCCAGCAGCCAAGATCGGGGCAGGGGATTTAACTATGGCTACACCTTC. Translating gives CASSQDRGRGFNYGYTF.

This chain uses TRBV7-9 with TRBJ1-1, with TRBD1 matching over 7 bases. V was pared by 2 bases and J by 3 bases, with 0 bases of the junction left unmatched. Germline V gene sequence: CDR1 SEHNR, CDR2 FQNEAQ (reference sequence). The CDR3 has 13 residues. Here the CDR3 reads CASSLQGDTEAFF. The CDR3 DNA reads as TGTGCCAGCAGCTTACAGGGGGACACTGAAGCTTTCTTT.

The chain carries TRBV7-9 and TRBJ1-3, with 9 bases identical to TRBD1. The CDR3 covers 14 residues. Trimming removed 6 bases from V and 4 bases from J; junction bases left unmatched: 4. Germline V gives CDR1 SEHNR, CDR2 FQNEAQ (reference sequence). The CDR3 loop is CASRGQGPGNTIYF. Written as DNA, the CDR3 is TGTGCCAGCAGAGGACAGGGGCCCGGAAACACCATATATTTT.

J is TRBJ2-3 and V is TRBV15, with D perhaps matching TRBD1 (6 bases). CDR1 is LNHNV and CDR2 is YYDKDF in the germline V gene (reference sequence). The CDR3 is 16 amino acids. The V gene lost 3 bases and the J gene lost 2 bases, with 15 bases spanning the gap. CDR3: CATSRPRDIHTDTQYF. The CDR3 coding sequence is TGTGCCACCAGCAGGCCCCGGGACATCCACACAGATACGCAGTATTTT.

The chain is built from TRBV28 and TRBJ1-5; D call uncertain. This CDR3 is 14 amino acids long. Trimming removed 6 bases from V and 3 bases from J, with 12 bases in between. Germline assignment: CDR1 MDHEN and CDR2 SYDVKM. The CDR3 bases are TGTGCCAGCAGGCCGGGAGGGTACAATCAGCCCCAGCATTTT. This encodes CASRPGGYNQPQHF.

The chain joins TRBV2 to TRBJ1-5, with D unclear. Germline V gene data show CDR1 as SNHLY and CDR2 as FYNNEI. The germline V and J ends were trimmed by 2 bases and 0 bases, with 8 bases remaining between them. This CDR3 is 15 amino acids long. The CDR3 DNA reads TGTGCCAGCAGTGAATCGGTCCTTAGCAATCAGCCCCAGCATTTT. The encoded protein is CASSESVLSNQPQHF.

The chain combines TRBV10-3 with TRBJ1-1; 8 nucleotides align to TRBD1. Germline V CDR1 and CDR2: ENHRY, SYGVKD. Trimming took 6 bases from V and 1 from J; bases not matched to a gene: 4. The CDR3 totals 14 residues. In DNA, the CDR3 is TGTGCCATCAGAGGACAGGGCACGAACACTGAAGCTTTCTTT. Amino acids: CAIRGQGTNTEAFF.

The chain uses TRBV5-8 and TRBJ1-1, with TRBD1 as a possible D gene (6 bases). V gave up 6 bases and J gave up 4 bases, with 16 bases separating them. This CDR3 spans 14 amino acids. The germline gives CDR1 SGHTS, CDR2 YDEGEE. CDR3 coding DNA: TGTGCCAGCACCTTACAGGGAAGGGCCACTGAAGCTTTCTTT. It encodes CASTLQGRATEAFF.

V gene TRBV2 combines with J gene TRBJ1-2; D is unclear. The CDR3 length is 11 residues. V lost 7 bases to trimming and J lost 14 bases, with 17 bases between them. Germline loops: CDR1 SNHLY, CDR2 FYNNEI. The CDR3 DNA reads as TGTGCCAGCATTTATAGCTCCGCGGGGACCTTC. Amino acid sequence: CASIYSSAGTF.

V is TRBV10-3 and J is TRBJ2-1, with TRBD1 identical over 11 bases. The CDR3 consists of 13 residues. Germline V gene lookup returns CDR1 ENHRY and CDR2 SYGVKD. J was trimmed by 8 bases and V by 5 bases; bases with no gene match: 2. The CDR3 region has the DNA TGTGCCATCAGTAGGACAGGGGGCGATGAGCAGTTCTTC. Amino acids: CAISRTGGDEQFF.

The sample holds one count of this clone. The chain uses TRBV13 and TRBJ2-7; perhaps TRBD1 as D (7 bases). The V gene lost 5 bases and the J gene lost 3 bases, with 11 bases spanning the gap. The CDR3 is 13 residues long. CDR1 and CDR2 from the germline V gene are PRHDT and FYEKMQ (reference sequence). The CDR3 loop is CASSGGTDYEQYF. The CDR3 DNA is TGTGCCAGCAGCGGAGGGACAGACTACGAGCAGTACTTC.

The chain uses TRBV10-3 and TRBJ2-7; 9 bases align to TRBD2. Germline-derived CDR1 and CDR2 are ENHRY and SYGVKD. The junction had 9 bases not matched to a gene; V was cut back by 6 bases and J by 0 bases. The CDR3 is 16 residues long. The DNA for the CDR3 is TGTGCCATCAGCAAAGAAACTAGCGGGTTCTCCTACGAGCAGTACTTC. Amino acids: CAISKETSGFSYEQYF.

CDR3 region: CATSDFGHNYGYTF. The CDR3 DNA is TGTGCCACCAGTGATTTCGGACATAACTATGGCTACACCTTC. The chain links TRBV24-1 to TRBJ1-2, with D maybe TRBD1 (5 bases). The ends were cut back, 1 base at V and 1 base at J, with 6 bases in the middle. This CDR3 spans 14 amino acids. Looked up from germline, CDR1 is KGHDR and CDR2 is SFDVKD.

This rearrangement joins TRBV5-1 to TRBJ2-7; 7 bases fit TRBD1. The CDR3 extends over 14 amino acids. J gave up 2 bases and V 0 bases, and 2 bases lay outside the gene matches. CDR1 is SGHRS and CDR2 is YFSETQ in the germline V gene. The CDR3 region is CASSLEGATYEQYF. The CDR3 bases are TGCGCCAGCAGCTTGGAGGGGGCTACCTACGAGCAGTACTTC.

The gene calls are TRBV25-1 and TRBJ2-7, with 9 bases fitting TRBD1. The CDR3 runs 16 residues. J lost 0 bases, V lost 5 bases, and 8 bases had no gene match. Looked up from germline, CDR1 is MGHDK and CDR2 is SYGVNS. In DNA form, the CDR3 reads TGTGCCAGCAGTCGCACCGGGACAGGGAGCTCCTACGAGCAGTACTTC. This sequence encodes CASSRTGTGSSYEQYF.

J is TRBJ2-5 and V is TRBV12-3 or TRBV12-4; the match to TRBD2 covers 9 bases. V lost 3 bases to trimming and J lost 5 bases; unmatched junction nucleotides: 1. This CDR3 comprises 13 residues. This CDR3 reads CASSFSGRETQYF. In DNA form, the CDR3 reads TGTGCCAGCAGTTTCAGCGGGAGGGAGACCCAGTACTTC.

The J gene is TRBJ2-7, the V gene TRBV6-5; D perhaps matches TRBD1 (5 bases). Trimming left V 7 bases short and J 7 bases short, with 11 bases between. The CDR3 consists of 11 residues. Germline assignment: CDR1 MNHEY and CDR2 SVGAGI. CDR3 nucleotide sequence: TGTGCCAGCACCAAGGGGTGGGAGCAGTACTTC. It is translated as CASTKGWEQYF.

The chain recombines TRBV5-1 with TRBJ2-1; D is perhaps TRBD2 (5 bases). In germline, CDR1 is SGHRS, CDR2 YFSETQ. V was shortened by 5 bases and J by 2 bases, with 14 bases between the two germline ends. The CDR3 spans 15 residues. The CDR3 nucleotides read TGCGCCAGCAGACCCGGGGTGGGCACCTACAATGAGCAGTTCTTC. It specifies CASRPGVGTYNEQFF.

This clone appeared once. The chain links TRBV7-8 to TRBJ1-1; possibly TRBD1 for D (5 bases). V shed 3 bases and J shed 0 bases, with 11 bases lying between them. Germline CDR1 SGHVS, CDR2 FQNEAQ. This CDR3 is 15 amino acids long. The CDR3 DNA sequence: TGTGCCAGCAGCTTTACTGGGGGGATGAACACTGAAGCTTTCTTT. It translates to CASSFTGGMNTEAFF.

V is TRBV7-7 and J is TRBJ2-2, with D perhaps matching TRBD1 (6 bases). CDR3 length: 19 residues. Trimming took off 5 bases at V and 0 bases at J, with 22 bases between the two ends. Germline V gene sequence: CDR1 SSHAT, CDR2 FNYEAQ (reference sequence). DNA of the CDR3: TGTGCCAGCAGCCCGCGTCCGGGACAAATGGGGGCGAACACCGGGGAGCTGTTTTTT. Amino acids: CASSPRPGQMGANTGELFF.